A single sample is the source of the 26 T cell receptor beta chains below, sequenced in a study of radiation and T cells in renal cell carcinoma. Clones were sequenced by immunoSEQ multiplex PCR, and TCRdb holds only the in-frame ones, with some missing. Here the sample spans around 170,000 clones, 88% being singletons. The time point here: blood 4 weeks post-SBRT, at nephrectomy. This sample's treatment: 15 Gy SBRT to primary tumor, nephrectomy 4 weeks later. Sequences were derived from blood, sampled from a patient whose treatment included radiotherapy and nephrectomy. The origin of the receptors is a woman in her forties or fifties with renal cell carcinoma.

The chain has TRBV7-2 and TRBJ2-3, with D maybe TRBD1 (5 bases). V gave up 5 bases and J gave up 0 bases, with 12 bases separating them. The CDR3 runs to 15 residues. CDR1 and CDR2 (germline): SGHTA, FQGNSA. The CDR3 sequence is CASSQQWGSTDTQYF. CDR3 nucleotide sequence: TGTGCCAGCAGCCAGCAATGGGGCAGCACAGATACGCAGTATTTT.

CDR3 amino acids: CASSLASPRNQPQHF. The CDR3 nucleotides are TGTGCCAGCAGCTTAGCGAGCCCCCGTAATCAGCCCCAGCATTTT. This rearrangement joins TRBV7-2 to TRBJ1-5; D remains unclear. CDR1 SGHTA and CDR2 FQGNSA come from the germline V gene. This CDR3 has 15 amino acids. V was trimmed by 0 bases and J by 4 bases, leaving 10 bases between them. Based on the CDR3 plus reference TRBV7-2 and TRBJ1-5, the full variable domain is GAGVSQSPSNKVTEKGKDVELRCDPISGHTALYWYRQSLGQGLEFLIYFQGNSAPDKSGLPSDRFSAERTGGSVSTLTIQRTQQEDSAVYLCASSLASPRNQPQHFGDGTRLSIL.

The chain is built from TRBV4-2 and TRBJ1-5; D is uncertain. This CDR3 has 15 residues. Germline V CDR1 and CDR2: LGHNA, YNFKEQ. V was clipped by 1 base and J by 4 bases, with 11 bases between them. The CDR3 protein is CASSQGWGGNQPQHF. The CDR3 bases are TGTGCCAGCAGCCAAGGATGGGGAGGGAATCAGCCCCAGCATTTT.

CDR3 residues: CASSLAGTGAGYTF. The CDR3, as DNA: TGTGCCAGCAGCTTAGCGGGGACAGGGGCGGGCTACACCTTC. V and J are TRBV7-8 and TRBJ1-2, with TRBD1 matching over 10 bases. This CDR3 is 14 amino acids long. The V segment lost 0 bases and the J segment 8 bases; nucleotides outside the gene matches: 3. Germline CDR1 and CDR2: SGHVS and FQNEAQ.

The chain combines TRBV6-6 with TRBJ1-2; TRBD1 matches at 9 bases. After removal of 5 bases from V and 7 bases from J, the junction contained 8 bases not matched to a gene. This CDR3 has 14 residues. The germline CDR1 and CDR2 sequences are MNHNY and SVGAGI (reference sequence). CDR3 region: CASSPGQGFGGYTF. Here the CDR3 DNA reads TGTGCCAGCAGTCCCGGACAGGGGTTTGGTGGCTACACCTTC.

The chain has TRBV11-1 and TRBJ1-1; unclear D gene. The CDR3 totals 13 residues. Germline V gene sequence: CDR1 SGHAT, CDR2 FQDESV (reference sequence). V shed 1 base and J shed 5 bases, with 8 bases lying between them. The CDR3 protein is CASSLGRITEAFF. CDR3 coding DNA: TGTGCCAGCAGCTTAGGGCGAATAACTGAAGCTTTCTTT. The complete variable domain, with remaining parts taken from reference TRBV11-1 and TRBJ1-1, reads EAEVAQSPRYKITEKSQAVAFWCDPISGHATLYWYRQILGQGPELLVQFQDESVVDDSQLPKDRFSAERLKGVDSTLKIQPAELGDSAMYLCASSLGRITEAFFGQGTRLTVV.

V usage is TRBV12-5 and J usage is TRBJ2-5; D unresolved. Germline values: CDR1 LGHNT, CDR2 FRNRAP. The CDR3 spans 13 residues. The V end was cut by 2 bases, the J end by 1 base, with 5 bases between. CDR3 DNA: TGTGCTAGTGGTTTGTCGGGCCAAGAGACCCAGTACTTC. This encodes CASGLSGQETQYF.

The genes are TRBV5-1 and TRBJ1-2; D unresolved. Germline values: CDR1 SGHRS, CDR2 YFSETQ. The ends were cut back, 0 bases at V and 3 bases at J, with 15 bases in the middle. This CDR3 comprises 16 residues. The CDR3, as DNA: TGCGCCAGCAGCTTGGGCTGGGGTCCTCGGGACTATGGCTACACCTTC. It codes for CASSLGWGPRDYGYTF. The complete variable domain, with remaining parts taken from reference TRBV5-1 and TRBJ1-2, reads KAGVTQTPRYLIKTRGQQVTLSCSPISGHRSVSWYQQTPGQGLQFLFEYFSETQRNKGNFPGRFSGRQFSNSRSEMNVSTLELGDSALYLCASSLGWGPRDYGYTFGSGTRLTVV.

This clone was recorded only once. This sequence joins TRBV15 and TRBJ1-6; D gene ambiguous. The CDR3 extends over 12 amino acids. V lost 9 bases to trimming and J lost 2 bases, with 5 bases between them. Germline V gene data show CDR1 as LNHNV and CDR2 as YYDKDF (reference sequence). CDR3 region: CATAPYNSPLHF. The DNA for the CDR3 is TGTGCCACTGCTCCCTATAATTCACCCCTCCACTTT.

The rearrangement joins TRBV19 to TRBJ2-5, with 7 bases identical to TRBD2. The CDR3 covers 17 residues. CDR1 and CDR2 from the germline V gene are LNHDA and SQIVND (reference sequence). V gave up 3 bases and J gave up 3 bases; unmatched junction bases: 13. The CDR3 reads CASSIPRDYLSEETQYF. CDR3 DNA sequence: TGTGCCAGTAGTATCCCCCGGGACTATCTGTCTGAAGAGACCCAGTACTTC.

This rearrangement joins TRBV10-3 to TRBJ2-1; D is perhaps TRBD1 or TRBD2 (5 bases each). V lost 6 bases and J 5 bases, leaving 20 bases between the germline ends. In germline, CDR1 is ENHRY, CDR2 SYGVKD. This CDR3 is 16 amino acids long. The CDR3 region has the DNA TGTGCCATCAGCGGGACGGGGCTGGGGGTGAACAATGAGCAGTTCTTC. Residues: CAISGTGLGVNNEQFF.

CDR3 DNA: TGTGCCAGCAGTTACGGCAACTCCTACGAGCAGTACTTC. It codes for CASSYGNSYEQYF. J is TRBJ2-7 and V is TRBV6-6; unclear D gene. Trimming removed 2 bases from V and 0 bases from J, with 5 bases in between. The length of the CDR3 is 13 residues. Per germline, CDR1 MNHNY and CDR2 SVGAGI (reference sequence).

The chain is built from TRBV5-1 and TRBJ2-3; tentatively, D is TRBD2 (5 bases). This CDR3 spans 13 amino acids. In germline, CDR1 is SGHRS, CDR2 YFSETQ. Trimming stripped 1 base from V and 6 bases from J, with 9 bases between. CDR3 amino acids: CASSLLDYDTQYF. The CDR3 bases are TGCGCCAGCAGCTTGTTAGACTACGATACGCAGTATTTT.

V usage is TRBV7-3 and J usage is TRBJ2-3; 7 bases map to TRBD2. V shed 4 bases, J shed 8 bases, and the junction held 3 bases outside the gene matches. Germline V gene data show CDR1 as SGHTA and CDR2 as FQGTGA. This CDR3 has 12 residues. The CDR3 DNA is TGTGCCAGCAGCTCGGGCGGGGGTACGCAGTATTTT. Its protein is CASSSGGGTQYF.

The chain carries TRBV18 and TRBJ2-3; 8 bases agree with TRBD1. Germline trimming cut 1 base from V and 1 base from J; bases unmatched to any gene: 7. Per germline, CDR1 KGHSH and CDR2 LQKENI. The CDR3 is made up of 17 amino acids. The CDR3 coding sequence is TGTGCCAGCTCACCACGCCGGGACAGGCGTGGCACAGATACGCAGTATTTT. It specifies CASSPRRDRRGTDTQYF.

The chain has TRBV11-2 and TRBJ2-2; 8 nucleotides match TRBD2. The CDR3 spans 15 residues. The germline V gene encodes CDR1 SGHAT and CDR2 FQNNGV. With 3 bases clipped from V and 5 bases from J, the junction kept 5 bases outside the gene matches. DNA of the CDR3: TGTGCCAGCAGCTTCCGGGGGGGCCCAACCGGGGAGCTGTTTTTT. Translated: CASSFRGGPTGELFF.

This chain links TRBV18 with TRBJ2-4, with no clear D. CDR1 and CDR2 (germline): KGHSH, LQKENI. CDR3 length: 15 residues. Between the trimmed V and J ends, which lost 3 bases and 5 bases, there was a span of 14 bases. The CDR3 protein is CASSPVAAHQNIQYF. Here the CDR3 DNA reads TGTGCCAGCTCACCGGTCGCGGCACACCAAAACATTCAGTACTTC. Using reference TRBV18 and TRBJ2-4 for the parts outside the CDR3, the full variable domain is NAGVMQNPRHLVRRRGQEARLRCSPMKGHSHVYWYRQLPEEGLKFMVYLQKENIIDESGMPKERFSAEFPKEGPSILRIQQVVRGDSAAYFCASSPVAAHQNIQYFGAGTRLSVL.

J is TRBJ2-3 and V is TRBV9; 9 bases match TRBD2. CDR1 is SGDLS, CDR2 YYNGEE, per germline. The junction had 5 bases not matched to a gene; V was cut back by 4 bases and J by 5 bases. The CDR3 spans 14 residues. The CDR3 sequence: CASSWRGGLDTQYF. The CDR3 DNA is TGTGCCAGCAGCTGGCGGGGGGGCCTAGATACGCAGTATTTT.

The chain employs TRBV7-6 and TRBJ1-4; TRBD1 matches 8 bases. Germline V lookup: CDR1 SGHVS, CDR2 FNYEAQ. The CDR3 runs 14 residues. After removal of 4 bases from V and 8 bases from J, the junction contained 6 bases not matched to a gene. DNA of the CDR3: TGTGCCAGCAGCTCCGGGACAGGAAGGGAAAAACTGTTTTTT. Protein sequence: CASSSGTGREKLFF.

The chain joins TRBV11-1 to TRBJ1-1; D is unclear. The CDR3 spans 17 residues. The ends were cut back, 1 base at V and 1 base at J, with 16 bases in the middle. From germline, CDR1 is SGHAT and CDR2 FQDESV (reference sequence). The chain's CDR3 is CASSLDRGIGGNTEAFF. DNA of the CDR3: TGTGCCAGCAGCTTAGACCGCGGGATAGGTGGGAACACTGAAGCTTTCTTT.

The CDR3 nucleotides read TGTGCCAGCAGTTCACCCCGGACAGCCAACTATGGCTACACCTTC. Its protein product is CASSSPRTANYGYTF. The V gene is TRBV6-5, the J gene TRBJ1-2; TRBD1 is a possible D gene (6 bases). Germline lookup yields CDR1 MNHEY and CDR2 SVGAGI. The V gene lost 4 bases and the J gene lost 2 bases, with 14 bases spanning the gap. This CDR3 comprises 15 residues.

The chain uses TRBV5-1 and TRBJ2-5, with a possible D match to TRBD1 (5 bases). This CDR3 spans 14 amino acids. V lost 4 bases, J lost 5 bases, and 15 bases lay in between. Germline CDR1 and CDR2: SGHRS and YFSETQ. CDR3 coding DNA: TGCGCCAGCAGCCTCAGGGTCCGGGCGGAGACCCAGTACTTC. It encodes CASSLRVRAETQYF.

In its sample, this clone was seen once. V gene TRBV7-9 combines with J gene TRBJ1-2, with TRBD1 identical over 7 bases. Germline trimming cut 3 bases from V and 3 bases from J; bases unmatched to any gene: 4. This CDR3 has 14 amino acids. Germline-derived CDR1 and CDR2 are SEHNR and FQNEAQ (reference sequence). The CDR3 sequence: CASSFTGEDYGYTF. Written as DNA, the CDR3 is TGTGCCAGCAGCTTCACAGGGGAGGACTATGGCTACACCTTC.

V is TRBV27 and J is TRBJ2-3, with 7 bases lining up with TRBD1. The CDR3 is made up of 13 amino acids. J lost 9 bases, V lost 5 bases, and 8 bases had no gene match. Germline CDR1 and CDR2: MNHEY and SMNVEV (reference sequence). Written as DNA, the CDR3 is TGTGCCAGCAGTCCCGGACAGGCGATAACGCAGTATTTT. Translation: CASSPGQAITQYF.

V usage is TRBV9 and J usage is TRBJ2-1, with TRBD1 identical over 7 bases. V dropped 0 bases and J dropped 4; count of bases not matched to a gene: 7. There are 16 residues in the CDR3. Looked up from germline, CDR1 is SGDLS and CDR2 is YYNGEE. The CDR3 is CASSVVTGTAYNEQFF. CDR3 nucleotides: TGTGCCAGCAGCGTAGTAACGGGGACAGCTTACAATGAGCAGTTCTTC.

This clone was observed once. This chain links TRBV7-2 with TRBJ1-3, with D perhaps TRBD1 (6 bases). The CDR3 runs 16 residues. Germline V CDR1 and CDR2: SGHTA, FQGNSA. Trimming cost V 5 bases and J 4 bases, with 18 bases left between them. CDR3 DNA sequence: TGTGCCAGCAGCACGGGACACTCGGTGCCCGGAAACACCATATATTTT. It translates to CASSTGHSVPGNTIYF.